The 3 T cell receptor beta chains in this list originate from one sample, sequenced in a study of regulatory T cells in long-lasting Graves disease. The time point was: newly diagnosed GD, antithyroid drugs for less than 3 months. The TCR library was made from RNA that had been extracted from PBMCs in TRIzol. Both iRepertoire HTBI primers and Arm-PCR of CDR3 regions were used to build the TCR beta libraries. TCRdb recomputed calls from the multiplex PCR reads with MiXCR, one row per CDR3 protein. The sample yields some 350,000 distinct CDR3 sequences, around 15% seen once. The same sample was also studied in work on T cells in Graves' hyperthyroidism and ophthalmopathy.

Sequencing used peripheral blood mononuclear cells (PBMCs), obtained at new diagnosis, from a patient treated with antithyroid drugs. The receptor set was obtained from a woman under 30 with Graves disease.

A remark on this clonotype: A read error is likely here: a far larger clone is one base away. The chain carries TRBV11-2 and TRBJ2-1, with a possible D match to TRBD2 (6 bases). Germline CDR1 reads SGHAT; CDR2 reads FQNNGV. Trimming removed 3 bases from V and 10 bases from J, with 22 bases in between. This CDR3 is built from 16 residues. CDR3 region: CASSFPFGRSFYEQFF. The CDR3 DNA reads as TGTGCCAGCAGCTTCCCGTTCGGGAGATCTTTCTACGAGCAGTTCTTC.

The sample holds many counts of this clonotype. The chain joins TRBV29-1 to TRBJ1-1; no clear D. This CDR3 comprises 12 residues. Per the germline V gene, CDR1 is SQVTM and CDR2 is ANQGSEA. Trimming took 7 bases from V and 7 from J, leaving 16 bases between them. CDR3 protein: CSGDQRLLEAFF. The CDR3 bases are TGCAGCGGAGACCAACGGCTACTTGAAGCTTTCTTT.

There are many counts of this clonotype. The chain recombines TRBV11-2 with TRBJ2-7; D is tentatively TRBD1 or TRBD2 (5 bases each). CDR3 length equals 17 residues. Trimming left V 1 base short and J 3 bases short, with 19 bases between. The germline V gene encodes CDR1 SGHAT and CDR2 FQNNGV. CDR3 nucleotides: TGTGCCAGCAGCTTAGTTGGATCCGGGACCTTCCTCTACGAGCAGTACTTC. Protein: CASSLVGSGTFLYEQYF.